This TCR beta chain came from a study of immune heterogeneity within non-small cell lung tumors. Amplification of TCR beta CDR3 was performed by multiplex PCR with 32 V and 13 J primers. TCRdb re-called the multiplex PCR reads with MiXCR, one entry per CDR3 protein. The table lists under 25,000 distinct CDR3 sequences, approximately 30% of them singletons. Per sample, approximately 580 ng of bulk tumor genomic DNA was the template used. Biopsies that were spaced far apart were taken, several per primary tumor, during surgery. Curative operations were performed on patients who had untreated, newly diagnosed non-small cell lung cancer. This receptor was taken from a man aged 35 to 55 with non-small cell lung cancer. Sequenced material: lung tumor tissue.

The DNA for the CDR3 is TGCAGTGCACCGGGACAGGGGAGTATGAACACTGAAGCTTTCTTT. As protein: CSAPGQGSMNTEAFF. The chain carries TRBV20-1 and TRBJ1-1; 10 bases line up with TRBD1. The CDR3 spans 15 residues. Trimming cost V 6 bases and J 0 bases; bases outside gene matches: 7. Per the germline V gene, CDR1 is DFQATT and CDR2 is SNEGSKA (reference sequence).